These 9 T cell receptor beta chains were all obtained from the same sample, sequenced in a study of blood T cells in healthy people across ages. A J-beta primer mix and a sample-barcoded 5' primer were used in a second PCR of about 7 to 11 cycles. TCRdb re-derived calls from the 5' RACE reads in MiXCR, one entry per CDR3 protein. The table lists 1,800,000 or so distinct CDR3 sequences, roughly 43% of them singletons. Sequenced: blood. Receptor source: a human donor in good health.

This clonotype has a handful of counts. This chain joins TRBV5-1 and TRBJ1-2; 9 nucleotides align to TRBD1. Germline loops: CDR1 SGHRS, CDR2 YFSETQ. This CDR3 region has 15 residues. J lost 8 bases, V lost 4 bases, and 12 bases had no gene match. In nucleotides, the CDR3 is TGCGCCAGCAGCACGGGGACAGGGCGTTTTCGGGGCTACACCTTC. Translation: CASSTGTGRFRGYTF.

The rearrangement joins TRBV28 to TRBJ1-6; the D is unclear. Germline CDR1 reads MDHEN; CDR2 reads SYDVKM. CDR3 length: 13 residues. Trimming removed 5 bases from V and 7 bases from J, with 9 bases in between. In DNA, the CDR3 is TGTGCCAGCAGTGAGACCCCAAATTCACCCCTCCACTTT. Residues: CASSETPNSPLHF.

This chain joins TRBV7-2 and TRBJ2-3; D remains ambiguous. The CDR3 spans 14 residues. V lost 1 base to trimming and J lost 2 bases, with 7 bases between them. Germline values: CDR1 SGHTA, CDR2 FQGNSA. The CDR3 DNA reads TGTGCCAGCAGCTTAGAGTACTTCACAGATACGCAGTATTTT. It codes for CASSLEYFTDTQYF. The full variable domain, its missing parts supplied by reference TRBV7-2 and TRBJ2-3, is GAGVSQSPSNKVTEKGKDVELRCDPISGHTALYWYRQSLGQGLEFLIYFQGNSAPDKSGLPSDRFSAERTGGSVSTLTIQRTQQEDSAVYLCASSLEYFTDTQYFGPGTRLTVL.

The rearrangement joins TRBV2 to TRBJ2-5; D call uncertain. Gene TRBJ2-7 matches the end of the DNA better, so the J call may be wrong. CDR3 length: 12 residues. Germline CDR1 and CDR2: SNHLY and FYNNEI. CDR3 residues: CASVGHFYEQYF. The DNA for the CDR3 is TGTGCCAGCGTAGGCCACTTCTACGAGCAGTACTTC.

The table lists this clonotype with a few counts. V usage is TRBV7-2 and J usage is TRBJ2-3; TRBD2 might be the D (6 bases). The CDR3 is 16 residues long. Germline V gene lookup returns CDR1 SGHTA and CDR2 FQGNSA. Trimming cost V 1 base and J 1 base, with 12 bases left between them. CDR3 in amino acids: CASSLVGRGGTDTQYF. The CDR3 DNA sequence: TGTGCCAGCAGCTTAGTCGGGCGGGGAGGCACAGATACGCAGTATTTT. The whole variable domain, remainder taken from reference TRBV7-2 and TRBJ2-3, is GAGVSQSPSNKVTEKGKDVELRCDPISGHTALYWYRQSLGQGLEFLIYFQGNSAPDKSGLPSDRFSAERTGGSVSTLTIQRTQQEDSAVYLCASSLVGRGGTDTQYFGPGTRLTVL.

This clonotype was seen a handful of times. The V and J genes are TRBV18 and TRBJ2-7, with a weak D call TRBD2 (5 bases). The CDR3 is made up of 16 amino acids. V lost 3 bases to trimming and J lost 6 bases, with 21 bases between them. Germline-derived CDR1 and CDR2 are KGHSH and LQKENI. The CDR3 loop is CASSPYPGRELSEQYF. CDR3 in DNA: TGTGCCAGCTCACCTTATCCGGGAAGGGAACTATCCGAGCAGTACTTC.

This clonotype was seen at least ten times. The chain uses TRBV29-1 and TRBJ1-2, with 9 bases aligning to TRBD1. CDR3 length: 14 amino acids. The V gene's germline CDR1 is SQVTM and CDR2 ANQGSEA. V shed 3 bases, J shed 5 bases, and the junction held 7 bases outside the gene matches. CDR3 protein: CSVEVSGTGYGYTF. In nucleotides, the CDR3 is TGCAGCGTTGAGGTTTCCGGGACAGGGTATGGCTACACCTTC.

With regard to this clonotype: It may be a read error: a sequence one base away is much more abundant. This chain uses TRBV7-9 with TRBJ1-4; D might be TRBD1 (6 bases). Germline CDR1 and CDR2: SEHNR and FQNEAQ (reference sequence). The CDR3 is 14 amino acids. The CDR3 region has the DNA TGTGCCAGCAGCCGAGGGGGAACTAATGAAAAACGGTTTTTT. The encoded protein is CASSRGGTNEKRFF.

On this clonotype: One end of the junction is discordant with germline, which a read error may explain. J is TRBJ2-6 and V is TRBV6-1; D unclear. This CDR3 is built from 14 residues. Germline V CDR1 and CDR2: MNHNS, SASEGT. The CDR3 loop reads CANSQSSGANVLTF. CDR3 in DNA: TGTGCCAACAGTCAGAGCTCTGGGGCCAACGTCCTGACTTTC.